This T cell receptor (beta chain) originates from a study of CD8 T cells in Susac syndrome. RNA totalling about 0.5 to 1 ug underwent reverse transcription with random hexamers. TCRdb re-derived calls from the immunoSEQ multiplex PCR reads in MiXCR, one entry per CDR3 protein. Found here are a few hundred thousand distinct CDR3 sequences, approximately 91% of them singletons; the top ten hold roughly 0.17%. The germline V gene has CDR1 KGHDR and CDR2 SFDVKD. The CDR3 runs to 14 residues. Trimming removed 1 base from V and 0 bases from J, with 3 bases in between. The chain recombines TRBV24-1 with TRBJ1-3; D uncertain. Sequencing was carried out using CD8+ T cells from PBMCs. The TCR originated in a human donor with multiple sclerosis. The CDR3 DNA is TGTGCCACCAGTGATTTAGCCTCTGGAAACACCATATATTTT. This gives the protein CATSDLASGNTIYF.